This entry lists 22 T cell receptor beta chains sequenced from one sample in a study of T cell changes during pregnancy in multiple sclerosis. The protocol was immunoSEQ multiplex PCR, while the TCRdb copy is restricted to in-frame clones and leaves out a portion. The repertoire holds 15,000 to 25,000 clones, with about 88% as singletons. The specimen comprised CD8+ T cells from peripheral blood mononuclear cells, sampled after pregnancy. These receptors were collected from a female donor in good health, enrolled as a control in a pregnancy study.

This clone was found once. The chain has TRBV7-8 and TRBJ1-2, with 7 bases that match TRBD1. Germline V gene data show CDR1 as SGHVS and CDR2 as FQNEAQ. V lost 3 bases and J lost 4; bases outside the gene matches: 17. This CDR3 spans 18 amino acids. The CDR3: CASSFLGTENSAIYGYTF. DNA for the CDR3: TGTGCCAGCAGCTTCCTTGGGACAGAGAATTCCGCCATCTATGGCTACACCTTC.

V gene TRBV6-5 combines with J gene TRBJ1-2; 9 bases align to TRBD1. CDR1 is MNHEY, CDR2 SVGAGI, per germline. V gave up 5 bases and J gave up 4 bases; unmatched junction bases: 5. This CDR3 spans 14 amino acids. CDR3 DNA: TGTGCCAGCAGTACCCCGGGACAGGGCTATGGCTACACCTTC. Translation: CASSTPGQGYGYTF.

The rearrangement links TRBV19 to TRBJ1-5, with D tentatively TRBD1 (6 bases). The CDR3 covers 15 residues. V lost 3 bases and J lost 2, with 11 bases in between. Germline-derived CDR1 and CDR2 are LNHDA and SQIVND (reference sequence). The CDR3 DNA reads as TGTGCCAGTAGTATTTGGGACACAGGCAATCAGCCCCAGCATTTT. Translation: CASSIWDTGNQPQHF.

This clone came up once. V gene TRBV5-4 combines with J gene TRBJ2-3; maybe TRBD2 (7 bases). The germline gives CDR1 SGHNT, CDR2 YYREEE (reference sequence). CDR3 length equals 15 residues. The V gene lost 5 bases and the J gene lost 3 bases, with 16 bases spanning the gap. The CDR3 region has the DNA TGTGCCAGCAGTCCCCTGGGGGGGCCGACAGATACGCAGTATTTT. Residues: CASSPLGGPTDTQYF.

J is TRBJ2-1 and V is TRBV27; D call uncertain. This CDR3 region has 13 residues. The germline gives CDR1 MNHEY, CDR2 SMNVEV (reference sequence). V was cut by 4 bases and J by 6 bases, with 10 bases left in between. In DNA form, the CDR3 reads TGTGCCAGCAGTTGGAGCCCGGGCAATGAGCAGTTCTTC. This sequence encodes CASSWSPGNEQFF.

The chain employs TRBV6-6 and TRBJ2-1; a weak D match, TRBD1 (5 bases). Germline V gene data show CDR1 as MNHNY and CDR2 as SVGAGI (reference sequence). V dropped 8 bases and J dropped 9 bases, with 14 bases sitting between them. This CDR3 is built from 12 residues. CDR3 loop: CASGEGASEQFF. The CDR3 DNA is TGTGCCAGCGGAGAAGGGGCGAGTGAGCAGTTCTTC.

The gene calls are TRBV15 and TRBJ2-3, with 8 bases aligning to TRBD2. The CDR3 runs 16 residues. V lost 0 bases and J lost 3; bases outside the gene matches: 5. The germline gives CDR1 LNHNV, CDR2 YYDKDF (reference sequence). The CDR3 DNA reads TGTGCCACCAGCAGAGATCCCGGGGGGGCGACAGATACGCAGTATTTT. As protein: CATSRDPGGATDTQYF. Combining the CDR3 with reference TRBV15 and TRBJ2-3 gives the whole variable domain DAMVIQNPRYQVTQFGKPVTLSCSQTLNHNVMYWYQQKSSQAPKLLFHYYDKDFNNEADTPDNFQSRRPNTSFCFLDIRSPGLGDTAMYLCATSRDPGGATDTQYFGPGTRLTVL.

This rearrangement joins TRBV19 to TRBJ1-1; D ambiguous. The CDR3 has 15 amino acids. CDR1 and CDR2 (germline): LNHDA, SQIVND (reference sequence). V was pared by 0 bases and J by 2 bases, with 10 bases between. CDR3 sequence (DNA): TGTGCCAGTAGTATAGATCCAGCGATCAACACTGAAGCTTTCTTT. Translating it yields CASSIDPAINTEAFF.

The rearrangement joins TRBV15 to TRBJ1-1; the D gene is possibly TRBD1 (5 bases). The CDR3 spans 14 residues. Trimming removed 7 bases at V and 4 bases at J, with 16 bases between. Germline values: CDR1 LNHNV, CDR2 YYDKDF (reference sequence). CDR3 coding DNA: TGTGCCACCACAGCAATGGGGGGTATCACTGAAGCTTTCTTT. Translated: CATTAMGGITEAFF.

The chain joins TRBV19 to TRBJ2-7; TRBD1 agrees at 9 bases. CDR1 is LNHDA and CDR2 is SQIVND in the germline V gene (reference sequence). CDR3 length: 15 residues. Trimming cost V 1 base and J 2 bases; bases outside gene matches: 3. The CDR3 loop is CASSIADRGPYEQYF. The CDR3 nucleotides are TGTGCCAGTAGTATAGCGGACAGGGGCCCCTACGAGCAGTACTTC.

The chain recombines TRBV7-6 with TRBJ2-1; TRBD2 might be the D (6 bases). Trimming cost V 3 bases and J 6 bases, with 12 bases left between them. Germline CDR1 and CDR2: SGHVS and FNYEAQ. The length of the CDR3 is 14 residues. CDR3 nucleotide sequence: TGTGCCAGCAGCTTGGGGGGAGGATTCAATGAGCAGTTCTTC. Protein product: CASSLGGGFNEQFF.

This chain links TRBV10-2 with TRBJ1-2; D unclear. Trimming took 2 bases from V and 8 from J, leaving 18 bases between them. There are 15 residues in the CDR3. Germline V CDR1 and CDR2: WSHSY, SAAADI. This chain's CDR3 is CASSELNYGVRGYTF. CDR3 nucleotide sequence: TGCGCCAGCAGTGAGCTGAATTACGGGGTAAGAGGCTACACCTTC.

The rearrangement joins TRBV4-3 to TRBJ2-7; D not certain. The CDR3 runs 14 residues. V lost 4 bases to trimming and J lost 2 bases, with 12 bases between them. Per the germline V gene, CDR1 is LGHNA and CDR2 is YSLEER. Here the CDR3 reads CASSLANVAYEQYF. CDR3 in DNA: TGCGCCAGCAGCCTTGCTAACGTGGCCTACGAGCAGTACTTC.

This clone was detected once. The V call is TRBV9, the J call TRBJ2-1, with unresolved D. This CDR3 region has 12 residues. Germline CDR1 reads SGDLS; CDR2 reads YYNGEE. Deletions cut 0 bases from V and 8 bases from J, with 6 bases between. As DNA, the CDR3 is TGTGCCAGCAGCGTAGATGAGGATGAGCAGTTCTTC. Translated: CASSVDEDEQFF.

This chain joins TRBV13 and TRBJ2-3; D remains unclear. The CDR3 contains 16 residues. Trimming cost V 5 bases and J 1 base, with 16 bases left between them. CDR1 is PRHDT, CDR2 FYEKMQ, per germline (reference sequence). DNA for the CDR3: TGTGCCAGCAGCCCAGCTAGGCCCGATCGCACAGATACGCAGTATTTT. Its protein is CASSPARPDRTDTQYF.

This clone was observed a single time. The CDR3 coding sequence is TGTGCCAGCAGCTTAGCTGCGGGGATGGATGGCTACACCTTC. Its translation is CASSLAAGMDGYTF. The rearrangement uses TRBV7-8 and TRBJ1-2; D not resolved. This CDR3 is 14 amino acids long. V lost 0 bases to trimming and J lost 6 bases, with 11 bases between them. Per the germline V gene, CDR1 is SGHVS and CDR2 is FQNEAQ.

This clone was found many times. CDR3 sequence reads: CSVEGQESGELFF. CDR3 coding DNA: TGCAGCGTTGAGGGACAGGAAAGCGGGGAGCTGTTTTTT. The chain employs TRBV29-1 and TRBJ2-2; 8 bases agree with TRBD1. The CDR3 has 13 amino acids. Germline CDR1 SQVTM, CDR2 ANQGSEA. V gave up 3 bases and J gave up 7 bases; unmatched junction bases: 4.

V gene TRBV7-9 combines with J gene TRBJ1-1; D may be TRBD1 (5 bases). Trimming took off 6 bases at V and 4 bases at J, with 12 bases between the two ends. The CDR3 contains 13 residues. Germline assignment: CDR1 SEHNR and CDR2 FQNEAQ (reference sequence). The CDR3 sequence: CASRYDSTTEAFF. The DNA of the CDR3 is TGTGCCAGCAGATACGACAGTACCACTGAAGCTTTCTTT.

CDR3 residues: CASSRPREQYF. CDR3 bases: TGTGCCAGCAGCCGTCCTCGCGAGCAGTACTTC. The chain links TRBV11-2 to TRBJ2-7; D ambiguous. The V gene's germline CDR1 is SGHAT and CDR2 FQNNGV. The CDR3 has 11 amino acids. V was trimmed by 5 bases and J by 6 bases, leaving 8 bases between them.

In DNA, the CDR3 is TGTGCCAGCAGCGGGACTAGCTTAGATACGCAGTATTTT. This gives the protein CASSGTSLDTQYF. The chain is built from TRBV2 and TRBJ2-3, with 9 bases lining up with TRBD2. Germline V CDR1 and CDR2: SNHLY, FYNNEI. Trimming at V came to 6 bases and at J to 5 bases, leaving 3 bases not matched to a gene. This CDR3 has 13 residues.

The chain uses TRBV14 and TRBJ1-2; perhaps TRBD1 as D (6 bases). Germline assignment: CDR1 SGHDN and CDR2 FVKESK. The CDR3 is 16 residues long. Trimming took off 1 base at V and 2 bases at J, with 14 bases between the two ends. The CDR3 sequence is CASSQGKGGDNYGYTF. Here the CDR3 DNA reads TGTGCCAGCAGCCAAGGGAAAGGGGGGGACAACTATGGCTACACCTTC. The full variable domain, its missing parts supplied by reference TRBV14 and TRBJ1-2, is EAGVTQFPSHSVIEKGQTVTLRCDPISGHDNLYWYRRVMGKEIKFLLHFVKESKQDESGMPNNRFLAERTGGTYSTLKVQPAELEDSGVYFCASSQGKGGDNYGYTFGSGTRLTVV.

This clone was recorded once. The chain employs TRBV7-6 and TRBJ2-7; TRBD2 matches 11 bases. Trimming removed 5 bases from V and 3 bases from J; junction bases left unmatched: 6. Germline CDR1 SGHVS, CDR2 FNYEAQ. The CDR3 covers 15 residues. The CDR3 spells CASSQLAGALYEQYF. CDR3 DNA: TGTGCCAGCAGCCAACTAGCGGGGGCCCTCTACGAGCAGTACTTC.